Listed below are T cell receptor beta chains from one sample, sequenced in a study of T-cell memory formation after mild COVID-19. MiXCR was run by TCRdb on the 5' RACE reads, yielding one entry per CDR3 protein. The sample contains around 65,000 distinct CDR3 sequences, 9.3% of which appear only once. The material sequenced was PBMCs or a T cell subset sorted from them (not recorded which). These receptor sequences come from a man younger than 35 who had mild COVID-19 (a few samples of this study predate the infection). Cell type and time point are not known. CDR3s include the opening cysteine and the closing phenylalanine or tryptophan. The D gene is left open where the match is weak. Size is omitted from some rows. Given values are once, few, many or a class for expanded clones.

CDR3 DNA: TGTGCCAGCAGCTTATCCCGGACTAGCGGGGGCTATACGCAGTATTTT
CDR3 protein: CASSLSRTSGGYTQYF
CDR3 length: 16
clone size: many
J gene: TRBJ2-3
V gene: TRBV7-2
D gene: TRBD2

CDR3 DNA: TGTGCCAGCTCACCCAGAGGTAGCCATAATGAAAAACTGTTTTTT
CDR3 protein: CASSPRGSHNEKLFF
CDR3 length: 15
clone size: NA
J gene: TRBJ1-4
V gene: TRBV18
D gene: NA

CDR3 DNA: TGTGCCAGCAGTACCCAGACAGAAAACTATGGCTACACCTTC
CDR3 protein: CASSTQTENYGYTF
CDR3 length: 14
clone size: NA
J gene: TRBJ1-2
V gene: TRBV6-5
D gene: NA

CDR3 DNA: TGCGCCAGCAGGTCTCAAACTTGGGACGAGCAGTACTTC
CDR3 protein: CASRSQTWDEQYF
CDR3 length: 13
clone size: many
J gene: TRBJ2-7
V gene: TRBV4-1
D gene: NA

CDR3 DNA: TGTGCCAGCAGCCCTAGCGGGGGGCATAATGAGCAGTTCTTC
CDR3 protein: CASSPSGGHNEQFF
CDR3 length: 14
clone size: NA
J gene: TRBJ2-1
V gene: TRBV12-3/TRBV12-4
D gene: TRBD2

CDR3 DNA: TGCGCCAGCAGCCAAGGCAGAAACGCATACAATGAGCAGTTCTTC
CDR3 protein: CASSQGRNAYNEQFF
CDR3 length: 15
clone size: NA
J gene: TRBJ2-1
V gene: TRBV4-3
D gene: NA

CDR3 DNA: TGTGCCAGCAGCGAGACCGGGACAACGCGCACAGATACGCAGTATTTT
CDR3 protein: CASSETGTTRTDTQYF
CDR3 length: 16
clone size: NA
J gene: TRBJ2-3
V gene: TRBV7-6
D gene: NA

CDR3 DNA: TGTGCCAGCAGGGGACAGAATAGCAATCAGCCCCAGCATTTT
CDR3 protein: CASRGQNSNQPQHF
CDR3 length: 14
clone size: NA
J gene: TRBJ1-5
V gene: TRBV12-3/TRBV12-4
D gene: TRBD1

CDR3 DNA: TGTGCCAGCAGCTCAGACAGGGTCGTAGAGACCCAGTACTTC
CDR3 protein: CASSSDRVVETQYF
CDR3 length: 14
clone size: many
J gene: TRBJ2-5
V gene: TRBV7-2
D gene: TRBD1

CDR3 DNA: TGCGCCAGCAGCTTTTTGGGTAGCGGCGTAGAGACCCAGTACTTC
CDR3 protein: CASSFLGSGVETQYF
CDR3 length: 15
clone size: medium-sized
J gene: TRBJ2-5
V gene: TRBV5-1
D gene: NA

CDR3 DNA: TGTGCCAGCAGCCAAGGGCACTCTCAAGAGACCCAGTACTTC
CDR3 protein: CASSQGHSQETQYF
CDR3 length: 14
clone size: NA
J gene: TRBJ2-5
V gene: TRBV7-7
D gene: NA

CDR3 DNA: TGTGCCAGCAGCTTAGAGGGCGCAGCCTACTCTCTATTCGGCTACACCTTC
CDR3 protein: CASSLEGAAYSLFGYTF
CDR3 length: 17
clone size: NA
J gene: TRBJ1-2
V gene: TRBV11-2
D gene: NA

CDR3 DNA: TGTGCCAGCAGGAAGACTAGCGAAGATACGCAGTATTTT
CDR3 protein: CASRKTSEDTQYF
CDR3 length: 13
clone size: few
J gene: TRBJ2-3
V gene: TRBV6-2/TRBV6-3
D gene: TRBD2

CDR3 DNA: TGTGCCAGCAGCACTGACCCCCAAAACTATGGCTACACCTTC
CDR3 protein: CASSTDPQNYGYTF
CDR3 length: 14
clone size: NA
J gene: TRBJ1-2
V gene: TRBV7-2
D gene: NA

CDR3 DNA: TGCAGTGCTAGGAGACTAGCGGCCATCACAGATACGCAGTATTTT
CDR3 protein: CSARRLAAITDTQYF
CDR3 length: 15
clone size: many
J gene: TRBJ2-3
V gene: TRBV20-1
D gene: TRBD2

CDR3 DNA: TGCAGCGCCTGCGAACCTTTGGGTGAAAAACTGTTTTTT
CDR3 protein: CSACEPLGEKLFF
CDR3 length: 13
clone size: few
J gene: TRBJ1-4
V gene: TRBV29-1
D gene: NA

CDR3 DNA: TGTGCCAGCAGCCGGGACTATTACACAGATACGCAGTATTTT
CDR3 protein: CASSRDYYTDTQYF
CDR3 length: 14
clone size: many
J gene: TRBJ2-3
V gene: TRBV7-2
D gene: TRBD2

CDR3 DNA: TGCAGTGCTGGCGGACGGGGACTAGCGTTGACAGATACGCAGTATTTT
CDR3 protein: CSAGGRGLALTDTQYF
CDR3 length: 16
clone size: many
J gene: TRBJ2-3
V gene: TRBV20-1
D gene: TRBD2